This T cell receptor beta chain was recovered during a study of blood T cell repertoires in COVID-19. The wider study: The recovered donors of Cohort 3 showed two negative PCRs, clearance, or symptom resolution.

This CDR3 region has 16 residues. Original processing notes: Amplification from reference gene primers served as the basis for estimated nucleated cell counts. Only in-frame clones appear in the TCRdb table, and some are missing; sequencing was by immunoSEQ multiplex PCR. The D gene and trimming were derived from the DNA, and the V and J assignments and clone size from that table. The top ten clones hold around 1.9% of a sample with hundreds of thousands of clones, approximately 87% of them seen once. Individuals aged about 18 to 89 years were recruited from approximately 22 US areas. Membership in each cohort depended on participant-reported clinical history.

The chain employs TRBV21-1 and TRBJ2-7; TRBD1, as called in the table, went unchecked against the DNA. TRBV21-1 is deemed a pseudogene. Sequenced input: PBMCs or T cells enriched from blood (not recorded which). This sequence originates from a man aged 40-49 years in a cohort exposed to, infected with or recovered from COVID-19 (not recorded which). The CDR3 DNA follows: TGTGCCAGCAGCAAAGCTAATACCGGGACAGGGGACGAGCAGTACTTC. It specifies CASSKANTGTGDEQYF.